A single sample gave rise to the 24 T cell receptor beta chains below, sequenced in a study of response to subunit inactivated influenza vaccine. TCRdb reprocessed the RT-PCR reads via MiXCR and lists one record per CDR3 protein. The sample shows approximately 570,000 distinct CDR3 sequences, 7.5% to 8.5% of them seen only once. This specimen was PBMCs from blood, taken roughly 24 months after vaccination. These receptors were taken from a man between 50 and 75 years old who received an inactivated influenza vaccine.

This clonotype was seen a few times. The chain joins TRBV20-1 to TRBJ2-2, with 8 bases lining up with TRBD1. Trimming at V came to 5 bases and at J to 3 bases, leaving 5 bases not matched to a gene. The germline gives CDR1 DFQATT, CDR2 SNEGSKA (reference sequence). The CDR3 is 14 amino acids. Written as DNA, the CDR3 is TGCAGTGCTCCCCGGGACAGGTACACCGGGGAGCTGTTTTTT. It specifies CSAPRDRYTGELFF.

The chain is built from TRBV24-1 and TRBJ2-7; TRBD1 is a possible D gene (6 bases). Trimming removed 4 bases from V and 2 bases from J, with 11 bases in between. CDR1 and CDR2 (germline): KGHDR, SFDVKD. The CDR3 has 14 amino acids. This CDR3 reads CATSEGTRPYEQYF. In DNA form, the CDR3 reads TGTGCCACCAGTGAAGGGACACGTCCCTACGAGCAGTACTTC.

This clonotype was observed a handful of times. This chain connects TRBV27 to TRBJ2-7, with 10 bases that match TRBD1. The CDR3 totals 15 residues. Per germline, CDR1 MNHEY and CDR2 SMNVEV (reference sequence). The junction had 8 bases not matched to a gene; V was cut back by 6 bases and J by 3 bases. The DNA of the CDR3 is TGTGCCAGCAGCCTTCAGGGACAGGGGCACTACGAGCAGTACTTC. This translates into CASSLQGQGHYEQYF.

CDR3 region: CASSSGLAGGREQYF. DNA for the CDR3: TGTGCCAGCAGCTCGGGACTAGCGGGGGGGCGTGAGCAGTACTTC. The genes are TRBV3-1 and TRBJ2-7, with TRBD2 identical over 16 bases. The V and J ends lost 5 bases and 7 bases, in that order; junction bases with no gene match: 5. The CDR3 is 15 amino acids. Germline values: CDR1 LGHDT, CDR2 YNNKEL (reference sequence).

This clonotype was seen only a few times. The J gene is TRBJ2-7, the V gene TRBV12-3 or TRBV12-4, with unresolved D. V gave up 3 bases and J gave up 2 bases, with 8 bases separating them. The CDR3 is made up of 13 amino acids. The CDR3 sequence: CASSFAGTYEQYF. CDR3 DNA: TGTGCCAGCAGTTTCGCCGGTACCTACGAGCAGTACTTC.

This clonotype has at least ten counts. The rearrangement joins TRBV5-6 to TRBJ2-3; D is unclear. CDR1 and CDR2 (germline): SGHDT, YYEEEE. V was shortened by 5 bases and J by 0 bases, with 10 bases between the two germline ends. The CDR3 is 14 amino acids. DNA of the CDR3: TGTGCCAGCAGTAGGACGGCTAGCACAGATACGCAGTATTTT. Its protein product is CASSRTASTDTQYF.

This clonotype showed up just a few times. The V gene is TRBV11-1, the J gene TRBJ1-2; 11 positions match TRBD1. The germline V gene encodes CDR1 SGHAT and CDR2 FQDESV (reference sequence). V was pared by 3 bases and J by 5 bases, with 17 bases of the junction left unmatched. The CDR3 covers 19 residues. The CDR3 loop reads CASSFLKDIPGQGAYGYTF. The CDR3, as DNA: TGTGCCAGCAGCTTTTTAAAGGACATTCCCGGACAGGGGGCTTATGGCTACACCTTC.

This clonotype was recorded only once. The chain uses TRBV28 and TRBJ2-7; D remains unclear. The V end lost 2 bases, the J end lost 1 base, and 9 bases lay between the germline ends. Per the germline V gene, CDR1 is MDHEN and CDR2 is SYDVKM. CDR3 size: 14 residues. CDR3 protein: CASSLTPASYEQYF. The CDR3 DNA is TGTGCCAGCAGTTTAACCCCTGCGTCCTACGAGCAGTACTTC.

This clonotype was picked up many times. The chain is built from TRBV29-1 and TRBJ2-5; 11 bases line up with TRBD1. J gave up 5 bases and V 7 bases, and 3 bases lay outside the gene matches. The CDR3 totals 12 residues. Germline V gene lookup returns CDR1 SQVTM and CDR2 ANQGSEA. The DNA of the CDR3 is TGCAGCGCCGGGACAGGGGGTGAGACCCAGTACTTC. This gives the protein CSAGTGGETQYF. Variable domain in full (rest from reference TRBV29-1 and TRBJ2-5): SAVISQKPSRDICQRGTSLTIQCQVDSQVTMMFWYRQQPGQSLTLIATANQGSEATYESGFVIDKFPISRPNLTFSTLTVSNMSPEDSSIYLCSAGTGGETQYFGPGTRLLVL.

This chain links TRBV10-3 with TRBJ1-5; weak D call: TRBD1 (5 bases). Germline V gene sequence: CDR1 ENHRY, CDR2 SYGVKD. This CDR3 is 17 amino acids long. V was shortened by 0 bases and J by 3 bases, with 15 bases between the two germline ends. The CDR3: CAISESRGNGNNQPQHF. The DNA of the CDR3 is TGTGCCATCAGTGAGTCCCGGGGGAATGGGAACAATCAGCCCCAGCATTTT.

The chain joins TRBV20-1 to TRBJ2-7, with 9 bases matching TRBD2. Trimming cost V 2 bases and J 2 bases; bases outside gene matches: 7. The CDR3 runs to 15 residues. Germline lookup yields CDR1 DFQATT and CDR2 SNEGSKA (reference sequence). CDR3 in amino acids: CSARKTAGGTYEQYF. The DNA of the CDR3 is TGCAGTGCTAGAAAAACAGCGGGAGGCACCTACGAGCAGTACTTC.

This clonotype was counted many times. V gene TRBV29-1 combines with J gene TRBJ1-4; a possible D gene is TRBD1 (5 bases). The V gene lost 3 bases and the J gene lost 7 bases, with 18 bases spanning the gap. The CDR3 contains 15 residues. The germline CDR1 and CDR2 sequences are SQVTM and ANQGSEA. CDR3 bases: TGCAGCGTTGATGGGCAGGCTGGGGGAGTTGAAAAACTGTTTTTT. Its protein is CSVDGQAGGVEKLFF.

The CDR3 coding sequence is TGCCGAGGGGGAGGGTACGGTCACGAGCAGTACTTC. Translated: CRGGGYGHEQYF. V usage is TRBV20-1 and J usage is TRBJ2-7; tentative D call: TRBD2 (7 bases). CDR3 length equals 12 residues. CDR1 is DFQATT, CDR2 SNEGSKA, per germline (reference sequence).

This clonotype was detected only a few times. This chain uses TRBV6-5 with TRBJ1-1; 9 bases align to TRBD1. Trimming removed 0 bases from V and 1 base from J; junction bases left unmatched: 6. The germline CDR1 and CDR2 sequences are MNHEY and SVGAGI. The CDR3 spans 17 residues. In DNA form, the CDR3 reads TGTGCCAGCAGTTACTCGGCGACAGGGGGTGAGAACACTGAAGCTTTCTTT. This encodes CASSYSATGGENTEAFF.

This clonotype occurred many times. The rearrangement joins TRBV5-1 to TRBJ1-1; 9 bases line up with TRBD1. Germline CDR1 and CDR2: SGHRS and YFSETQ. Trimming took 0 bases from V and 5 from J; bases not matched to a gene: 8. The CDR3 totals 16 residues. The CDR3: CASSLEGRDRETEAFF. DNA of the CDR3: TGCGCCAGCAGCTTGGAGGGTCGGGACAGGGAGACTGAAGCTTTCTTT.

This clonotype was recorded at least ten times. This chain links TRBV7-3 with TRBJ2-5; 10 nucleotides align to TRBD1. The CDR3 is 15 amino acids. J gave up 8 bases and V 2 bases, and 8 bases lay outside the gene matches. Per the germline V gene, CDR1 is SGHTA and CDR2 is FQGTGA. The CDR3 DNA reads as TGTGCCAGCAGCTTAGAGGGACAGGGGAAGAGAACCCAGTACTTC. This translates into CASSLEGQGKRTQYF.

This clonotype came up many times. This chain joins TRBV7-9 and TRBJ2-5, with a possible D match to TRBD1 (5 bases). Germline CDR1 and CDR2: SEHNR and FQNEAQ (reference sequence). There are 15 residues in the CDR3. Trimming pared 5 bases from V and 1 base from J, leaving 14 bases between. In nucleotides, the CDR3 is TGTGCCAGCAGCCTCAGGGCCCGCTTCCAAGAGACCCAGTACTTC. This codes for CASSLRARFQETQYF.

This clonotype was observed a few times. The J gene is TRBJ2-5, the V gene TRBV11-3; 7 bases align to TRBD1. CDR3 length: 15 residues. With 1 base clipped from V and 4 bases from J, the junction kept 6 bases outside the gene matches. CDR1 is SGHNT, CDR2 YENEEA, per germline. The DNA for the CDR3 is TGTGCCAGCAGCTTAGGGTCCCACAGGGGAGAGACCCAGTACTTC. Encoded protein: CASSLGSHRGETQYF.

In its sample, this clonotype was seen many times. J is TRBJ2-7 and V is TRBV5-5; no reliable D call. V lost 0 bases and J lost 2, with 6 bases in between. The CDR3 is 13 amino acids. Germline-derived CDR1 and CDR2 are SGHKS and YYEKEE (reference sequence). The CDR3 protein is CASSLEQTYEQYF. CDR3 coding DNA: TGTGCCAGCAGCTTGGAACAGACCTACGAGCAGTACTTC.

Comments on this clonotype: A much larger clone lies one base from this, so it may be a read error. The chain carries TRBV29-1 and TRBJ1-2, with unresolved D. This CDR3 region has 12 residues. Trimming removed 4 bases at V and 1 base at J, with 7 bases between. The V gene's germline CDR1 is SQVTM and CDR2 ANQGSEA. The DNA for the CDR3 is TGCAGCGTTGGATCCTTTAACTATGGCTACACCTTC. This sequence encodes CSVGSFNYGYTF.

This clonotype was detected ten times or more. This chain joins TRBV20-1 and TRBJ2-5, with D perhaps TRBD1 (7 bases). Trimming took 6 bases from V and 5 from J, leaving 28 bases between them. CDR3 length: 17 residues. CDR1 and CDR2 (germline): DFQATT, SNEGSKA (reference sequence). The CDR3, as DNA: TGCAGTGCCAACAACCCCAATTCCCCGACAGGGAGGGAGACCCAGTACTTC. Its translation is CSANNPNSPTGRETQYF.

This clonotype has more than one count but fewer than ten. The chain uses TRBV12-3 or TRBV12-4 and TRBJ2-1; 14 bases are shared with TRBD2. Germline trimming cut 4 bases from V and 1 base from J; bases unmatched to any gene: 6. This CDR3 has 18 amino acids. CDR3 region: CASSSPGLAGVSYNEQFF. The CDR3, as DNA: TGTGCCAGCAGTTCACCGGGACTAGCGGGAGTTTCCTACAATGAGCAGTTCTTC.

This clonotype was observed a handful of times. The CDR3 protein is CASCQRHNEQFF. The CDR3 coding sequence is TGTGCCAGTTGCCAGCGTCACAATGAGCAGTTCTTC. This sequence joins TRBV6-6 and TRBJ2-1, with D uncertain. Per the germline V gene, CDR1 is MNHNY and CDR2 is SVGAGI (reference sequence). CDR3 length: 12 residues. Trimming pared 9 bases from V and 5 bases from J, leaving 11 bases between.

The sample holds a few counts of this clonotype. The rearrangement joins TRBV28 to TRBJ2-7; TRBD1 matches 9 bases. The CDR3 is 15 residues long. V lost 6 bases and J lost 4; bases outside the gene matches: 10. CDR1 is MDHEN, CDR2 SYDVKM, per germline. This CDR3 reads CASRAAGQGGYEQYF. The CDR3 DNA sequence: TGTGCCAGCAGAGCGGCGGGACAGGGAGGGTACGAGCAGTACTTC.